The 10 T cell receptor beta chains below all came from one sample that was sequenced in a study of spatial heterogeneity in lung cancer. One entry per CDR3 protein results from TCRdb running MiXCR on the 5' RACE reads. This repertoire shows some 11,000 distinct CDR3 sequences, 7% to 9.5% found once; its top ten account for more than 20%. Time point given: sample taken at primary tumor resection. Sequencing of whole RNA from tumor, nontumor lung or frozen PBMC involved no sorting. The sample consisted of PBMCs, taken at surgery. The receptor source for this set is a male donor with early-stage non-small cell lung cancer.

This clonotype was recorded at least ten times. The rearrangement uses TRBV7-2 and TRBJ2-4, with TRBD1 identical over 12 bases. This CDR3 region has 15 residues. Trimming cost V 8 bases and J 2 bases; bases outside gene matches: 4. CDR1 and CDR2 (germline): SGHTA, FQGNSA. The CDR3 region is CASRGDRGPKNIQYF. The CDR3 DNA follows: TGTGCCAGCCGAGGGGACAGGGGGCCCAAAAACATTCAGTACTTC.

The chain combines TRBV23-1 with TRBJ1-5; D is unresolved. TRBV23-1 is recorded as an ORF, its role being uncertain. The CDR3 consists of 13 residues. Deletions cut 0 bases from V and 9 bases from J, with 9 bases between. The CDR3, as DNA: TGCGCCAGCAGTCAATCTTCGGCGCGGCCCCAGCATTTT. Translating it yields CASSQSSARPQHF.

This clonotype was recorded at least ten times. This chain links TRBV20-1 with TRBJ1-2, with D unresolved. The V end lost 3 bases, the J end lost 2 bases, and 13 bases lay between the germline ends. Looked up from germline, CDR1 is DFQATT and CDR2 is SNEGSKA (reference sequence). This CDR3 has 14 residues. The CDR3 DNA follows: TGCAGTGCTAGGCTAGCAGGATCCAACTATGGCTACACCTTC. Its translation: CSARLAGSNYGYTF.

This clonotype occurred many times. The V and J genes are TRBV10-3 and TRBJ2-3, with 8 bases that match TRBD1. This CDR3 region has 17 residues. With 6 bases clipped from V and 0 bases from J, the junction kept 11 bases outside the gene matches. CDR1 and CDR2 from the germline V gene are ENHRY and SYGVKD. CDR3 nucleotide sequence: TGTGCCATCAGCTCCCCGGACAGGGACCTTAGCACAGATACGCAGTATTTT. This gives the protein CAISSPDRDLSTDTQYF.

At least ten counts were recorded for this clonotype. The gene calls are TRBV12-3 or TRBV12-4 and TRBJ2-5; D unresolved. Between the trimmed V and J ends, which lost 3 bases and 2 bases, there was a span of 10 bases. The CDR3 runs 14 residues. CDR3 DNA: TGTGCCAGCAGTTTTGGACGGTCGCAAGAGACCCAGTACTTC. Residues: CASSFGRSQETQYF.

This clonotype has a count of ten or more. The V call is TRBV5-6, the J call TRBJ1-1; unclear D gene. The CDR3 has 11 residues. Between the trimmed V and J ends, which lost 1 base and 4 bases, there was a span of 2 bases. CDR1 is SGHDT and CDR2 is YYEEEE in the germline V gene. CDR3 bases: TGTGCCAGCAGCTTGCGCACTGAAGCTTTCTTT. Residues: CASSLRTEAFF.

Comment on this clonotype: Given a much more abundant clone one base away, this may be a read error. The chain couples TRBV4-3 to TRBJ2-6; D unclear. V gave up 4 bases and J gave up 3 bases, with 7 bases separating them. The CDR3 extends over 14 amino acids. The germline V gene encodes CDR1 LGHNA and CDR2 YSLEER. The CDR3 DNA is TGCGCCAGCAGCCGCAGACTTGGGGCCAACGTCCTGACTTTC. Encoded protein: CASSRRLGANVLTF.

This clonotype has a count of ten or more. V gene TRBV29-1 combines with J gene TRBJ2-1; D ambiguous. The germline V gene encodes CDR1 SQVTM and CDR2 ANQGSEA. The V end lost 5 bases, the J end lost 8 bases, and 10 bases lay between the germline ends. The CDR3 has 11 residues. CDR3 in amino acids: CSVPGYYEQFF. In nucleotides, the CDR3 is TGCAGCGTTCCTGGGTACTATGAGCAGTTCTTC.

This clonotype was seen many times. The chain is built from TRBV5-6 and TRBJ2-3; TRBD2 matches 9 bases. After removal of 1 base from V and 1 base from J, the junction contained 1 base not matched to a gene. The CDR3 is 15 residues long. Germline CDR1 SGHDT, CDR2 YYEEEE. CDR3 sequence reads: CASSLRTSGTDTQYF. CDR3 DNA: TGTGCCAGCAGCTTGAGGACTAGCGGCACAGATACGCAGTATTTT.

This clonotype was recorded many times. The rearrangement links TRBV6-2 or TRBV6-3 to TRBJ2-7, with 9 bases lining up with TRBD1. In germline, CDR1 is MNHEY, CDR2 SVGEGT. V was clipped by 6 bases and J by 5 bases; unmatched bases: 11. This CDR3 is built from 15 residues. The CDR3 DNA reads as TGTGCCAGCAGCTTTCCGGGACAGGGAAAAGACGAGCAGTACTTC. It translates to CASSFPGQGKDEQYF.